The clone carrying this T cell receptor beta chain was seen a handful of times. This sample was taken from a study of human T cells and chemical hapten exposure. Germline V gives CDR1 SGHVS, CDR2 FNYEAQ. CDR3 length: 16 residues. Trimming cost V 5 bases and J 2 bases, with 18 bases left between them. TCRdb re-derived calls from the RACE reads in MiXCR, one entry per CDR3 protein. The sample yields approximately 350,000 distinct CDR3 sequences, about 7% seen once. Time point given: patch test 1, 2 weeks after DPC sensitization. Treatment described: therapeutic diphenylcyclopropenone sensitization with weekly scalp DPC.

This receptor was obtained from a woman younger than 30 with alopecia areata. Some clones in this sample may be carry-over from other donors' samples. The rearrangement joins TRBV7-6 to TRBJ2-5, with D maybe TRBD1 (6 bases). The material sequenced was whole blood, taken in connection with sensitization to the hapten diphenylcyclopropenone (DPC). CDR3 protein: CASSLSRGIGQETQYF. The CDR3 nucleotides read TGTGCCAGCAGCCTAAGCAGGGGAATAGGGCAAGAGACCCAGTACTTC.